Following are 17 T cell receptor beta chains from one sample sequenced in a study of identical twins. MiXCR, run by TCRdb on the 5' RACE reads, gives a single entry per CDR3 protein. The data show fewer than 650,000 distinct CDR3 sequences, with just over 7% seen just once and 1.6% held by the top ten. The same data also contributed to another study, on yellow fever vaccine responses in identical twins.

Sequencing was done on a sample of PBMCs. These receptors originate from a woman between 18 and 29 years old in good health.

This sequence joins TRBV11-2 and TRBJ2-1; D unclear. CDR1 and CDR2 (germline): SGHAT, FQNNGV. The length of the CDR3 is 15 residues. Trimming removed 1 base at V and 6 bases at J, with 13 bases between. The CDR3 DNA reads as TGTGCCAGCAGCTTAGCGTCGGCAGGCGGCAATGAGCAGTTCTTC. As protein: CASSLASAGGNEQFF.

CDR3 in DNA: TGTGCCAGCAGGAGGACAGCAACCGGGGAGCTGTTTTTT. It specifies CASRRTATGELFF. The chain combines TRBV28 with TRBJ2-2, with D possibly TRBD1 on 6 matching bases. Deletions cut 6 bases from V and 5 bases from J, with 10 bases between. Germline V lookup: CDR1 MDHEN, CDR2 SYDVKM. This CDR3 region has 13 residues.

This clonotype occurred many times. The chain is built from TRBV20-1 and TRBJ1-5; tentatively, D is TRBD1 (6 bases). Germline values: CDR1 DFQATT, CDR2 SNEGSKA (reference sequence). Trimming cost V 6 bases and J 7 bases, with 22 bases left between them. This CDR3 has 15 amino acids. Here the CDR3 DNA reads TGCAGTGCGAGTAGGGGGGCGGGGGGCTGGCAGCCCCAGCATTTT. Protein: CSASRGAGGWQPQHF.

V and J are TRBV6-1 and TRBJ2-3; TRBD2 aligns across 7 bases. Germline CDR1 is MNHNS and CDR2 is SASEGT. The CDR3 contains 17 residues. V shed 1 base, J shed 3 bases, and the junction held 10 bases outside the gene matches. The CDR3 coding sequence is TGTGCCAGCAGTGAAGGAGCGGGACCGGGAAGGACAGATACGCAGTATTTT. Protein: CASSEGAGPGRTDTQYF.

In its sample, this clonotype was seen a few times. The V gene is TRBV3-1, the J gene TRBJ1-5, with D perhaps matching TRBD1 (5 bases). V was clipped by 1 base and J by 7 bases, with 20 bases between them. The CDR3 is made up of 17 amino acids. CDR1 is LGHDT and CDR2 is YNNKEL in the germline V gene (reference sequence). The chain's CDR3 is CASSQGTGARILQPQHF. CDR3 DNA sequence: TGTGCCAGCAGCCAAGGTACCGGGGCCAGGATATTACAGCCCCAGCATTTT.

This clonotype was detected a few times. The CDR3 is CASRPSGGATGELFF. The CDR3 DNA sequence: TGTGCCAGCAGGCCCAGCGGGGGGGCCACCGGGGAGCTGTTTTTT. The J gene is TRBJ2-2, the V gene TRBV12-3 or TRBV12-4; 10 nucleotides align to TRBD2. After removal of 6 bases from V and 4 bases from J, the junction contained 5 bases not matched to a gene. CDR3 length: 15 amino acids.

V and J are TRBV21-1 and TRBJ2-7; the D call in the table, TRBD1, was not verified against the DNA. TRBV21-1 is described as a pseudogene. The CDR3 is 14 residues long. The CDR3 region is CASSRGTEAYEQYV. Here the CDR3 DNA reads TGTGCCAGCAGCAGAGGGACAGAAGCCTACGAGCAGTACGTC.

CDR3 sequence: CASSFLQGVGETQYF. The CDR3 DNA follows: TGTGCCAGCAGTTTTCTCCAGGGGGTTGGAGAGACCCAGTACTTC. The chain has TRBV28 and TRBJ2-5, with 7 bases lining up with TRBD1. Germline trimming cut 3 bases from V and 4 bases from J; bases unmatched to any gene: 8. The CDR3 loop spans 15 amino acids. CDR1 is MDHEN, CDR2 SYDVKM, per germline.

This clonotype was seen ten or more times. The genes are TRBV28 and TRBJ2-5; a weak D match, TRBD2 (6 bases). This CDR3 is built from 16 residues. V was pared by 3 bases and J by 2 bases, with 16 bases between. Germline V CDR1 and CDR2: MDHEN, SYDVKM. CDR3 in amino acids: CASSFAVGGSQETQYF. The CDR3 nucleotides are TGTGCCAGCAGTTTCGCGGTGGGGGGATCACAAGAGACCCAGTACTTC.

DNA for the CDR3: TGCGCCAGCAGCCCGCGCGGACAGGCTAGTGGCTACGAGCAGTACTTC. Protein: CASSPRGQASGYEQYF. The chain links TRBV4-1 to TRBJ2-7; 7 bases are shared with TRBD1. From germline, CDR1 is MGHRA and CDR2 YSYEKL. The J segment lost 3 bases and the V segment lost 4 bases, leaving 12 bases of the junction unmatched. This CDR3 region has 16 residues.

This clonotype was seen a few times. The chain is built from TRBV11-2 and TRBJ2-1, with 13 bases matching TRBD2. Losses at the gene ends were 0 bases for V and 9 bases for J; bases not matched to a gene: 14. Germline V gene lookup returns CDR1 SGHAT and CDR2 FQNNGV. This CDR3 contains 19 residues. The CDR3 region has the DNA TGTGCCAGCAGCTTAGAGGGACTAGCGGGGCGGTTGAGTTTCGGTGAGCAGTTCTTC. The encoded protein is CASSLEGLAGRLSFGEQFF.

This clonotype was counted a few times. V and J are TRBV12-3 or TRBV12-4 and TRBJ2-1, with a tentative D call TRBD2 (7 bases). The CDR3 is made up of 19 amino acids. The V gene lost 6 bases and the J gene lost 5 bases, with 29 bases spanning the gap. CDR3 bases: TGTGCCAGCAGCTCTAGGGGGACTAAAGGGAGCGGGATTAACAATGAGCAGTTCTTC. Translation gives CASSSRGTKGSGINNEQFF.

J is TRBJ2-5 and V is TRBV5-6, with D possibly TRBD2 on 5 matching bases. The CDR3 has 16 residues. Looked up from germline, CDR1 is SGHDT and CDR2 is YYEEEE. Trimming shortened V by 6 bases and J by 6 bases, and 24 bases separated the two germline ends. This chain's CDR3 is CASTLAGGALSKTQYF. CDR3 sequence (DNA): TGTGCCAGCACCCTAGCTGGAGGTGCCTTGTCCAAGACCCAGTACTTC.

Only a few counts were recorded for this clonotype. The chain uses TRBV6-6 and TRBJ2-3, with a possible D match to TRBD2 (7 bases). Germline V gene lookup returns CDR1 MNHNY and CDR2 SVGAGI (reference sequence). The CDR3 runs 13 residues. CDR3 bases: TGTGCTGCCCGAGGCGGGGGCTCAGATACGCAGTATTTT. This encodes CAARGGGSDTQYF.

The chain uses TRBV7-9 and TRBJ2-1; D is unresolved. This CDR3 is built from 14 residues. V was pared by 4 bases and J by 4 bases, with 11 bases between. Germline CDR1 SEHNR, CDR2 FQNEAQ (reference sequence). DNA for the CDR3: TGTGCCAGCAGCTCCACTATGGGATACAATGAGCAGTTCTTC. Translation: CASSSTMGYNEQFF.

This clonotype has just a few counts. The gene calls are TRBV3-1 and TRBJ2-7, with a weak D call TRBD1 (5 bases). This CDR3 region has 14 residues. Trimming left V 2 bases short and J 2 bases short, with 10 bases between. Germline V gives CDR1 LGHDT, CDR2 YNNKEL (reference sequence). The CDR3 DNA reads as TGTGCCAGCAGCCAAAACAGGATGGCCTACGAGCAGTACGTC. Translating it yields CASSQNRMAYEQYV.

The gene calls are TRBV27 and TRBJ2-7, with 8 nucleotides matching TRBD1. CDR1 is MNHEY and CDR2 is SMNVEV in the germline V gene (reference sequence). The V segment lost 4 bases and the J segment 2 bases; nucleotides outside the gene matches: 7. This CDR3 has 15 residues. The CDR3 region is CASSSYGTGAYEQYF. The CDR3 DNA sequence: TGTGCCAGCAGTTCCTACGGGACAGGAGCCTACGAGCAGTACTTC.